This T cell receptor (beta chain) came from a study of T cells in Graves' hyperthyroidism and ophthalmopathy. Study-wide results and caveats: Within blood appeared most thyroid clonotypes that had expanded above 0.001.

Used for diagnoses were clinical symptoms, serum thyroxine and TRAb, thyroid ultrasound and orbital computed tomography. V dropped 5 bases and J dropped 3 bases, with 11 bases sitting between them. The CDR3 contains 13 residues. Germline loops: CDR1 MNHEY, CDR2 SMNVEV (reference sequence). Template material for amplifying TCR beta CDR3 regions consisted of RNA transcripts. During a first-round RT-PCR of the TCR CDR3, the HTBI primer set was used. TCRdb independently ran MiXCR on the multiplex PCR reads; one entry per CDR3 protein. The profile shows about 600,000 distinct CDR3 sequences, approximately 15% of them singletons. In this sample, this clonotype turned up many times. Its specificity is not known.

This TCR was sampled from a woman younger than 35 with Graves' ophthalmopathy. The sequenced sample was blood. V is TRBV27 and J is TRBJ2-7; D ambiguous. The CDR3 region has the DNA TGTGCCAGCAGTCTCCTCCTCGGCTACGAGCAGTACTTC. Translating gives CASSLLLGYEQYF.